This T cell receptor (beta chain) is from a study of response to subunit inactivated influenza vaccine. Findings of the study overall: Authors suggested few new T cells are recruited by each seasonal influenza vaccination.

Germline CDR1 and CDR2: SGHTA and FQGNSA. This CDR3 is built from 14 residues. Deletions cut 0 bases from V and 3 bases from J, with 6 bases between. TCRdb itself ran the RT-PCR reads through MiXCR, one entry per CDR3 protein. The sample yields about 310,000 distinct CDR3 sequences, about a fifth seen once. As to this clonotype: Its cognate antigen is unknown.

The sample was PBMCs from blood, taken less than 22 months after vaccination. This clonotype was obtained from a man between 50 and 75 years old who received an inactivated influenza vaccine. V usage is TRBV7-2 and J usage is TRBJ1-5; the D gene is possibly TRBD1 (5 bases). This CDR3 reads CASSLAGVNQPQHF. The CDR3 nucleotides read TGTGCCAGCAGCTTAGCAGGGGTCAATCAGCCCCAGCATTTT.